This TCR beta chain was observed in a study of identical twins. General study results and limits: Beta out-of-frame twin sharing showed a weaker excess. Beta clonotypes that were abundant in cord blood contained fewer insertions, a pattern absent from memory repertoires.

This clonotype was seen at least ten times. Its antigen is undetermined. TCRdb reprocessed the 5' RACE reads via MiXCR and lists one record per CDR3 protein. The sample consists of fewer than 800,000 distinct CDR3 sequences, roughly 6.6% of them appearing once. The germline V gene encodes CDR1 SQVTM and CDR2 ANQGSEA. V was clipped by 3 bases and J by 0 bases, with 14 bases between them. CDR3 length: 15 amino acids. This sample also appeared in a second study, on yellow fever vaccine responses in identical twins.

Sequences were obtained from PBMCs. This TCR was recovered from a woman aged 18-29 years in good health. The chain carries TRBV29-1 and TRBJ1-1; no clear D gene. CDR3 nucleotides: TGCAGCGTTGACCGGGGAGACACCCTGAACACTGAAGCTTTCTTT. This codes for CSVDRGDTLNTEAFF.